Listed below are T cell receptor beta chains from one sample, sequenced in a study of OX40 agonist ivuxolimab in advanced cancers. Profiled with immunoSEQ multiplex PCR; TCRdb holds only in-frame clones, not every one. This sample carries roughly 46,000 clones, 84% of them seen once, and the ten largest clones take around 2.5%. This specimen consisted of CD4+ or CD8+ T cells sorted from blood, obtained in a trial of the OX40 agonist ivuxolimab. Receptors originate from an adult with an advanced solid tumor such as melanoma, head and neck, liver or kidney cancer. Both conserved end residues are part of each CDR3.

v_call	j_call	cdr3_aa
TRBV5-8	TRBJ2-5	CASTPSSGWSQETQYF
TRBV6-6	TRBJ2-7	CASSPGLAGYEQYF
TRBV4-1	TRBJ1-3	CASSQVTGRNSGNTIYF
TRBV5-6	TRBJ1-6	CASKKETANSPLHF
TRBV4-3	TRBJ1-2	CASSQEAPGSGLYGYTF
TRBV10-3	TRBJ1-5	CAISERGNNQPQHF
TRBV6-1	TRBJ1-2	CASSEEGYTF
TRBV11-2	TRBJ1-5	CASSLDGGNQPQHF
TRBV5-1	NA	CASSLTGLSSYEQYF
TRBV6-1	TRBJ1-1	CASRAQGQSNTEAFF
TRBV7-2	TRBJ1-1	CASSWTVLNTEAFF
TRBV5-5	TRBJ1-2	CASSQGGRSGYGYTF
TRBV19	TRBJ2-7	CASSATDFYEQYF
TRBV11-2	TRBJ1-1	CASSFSGTLNTEAFF
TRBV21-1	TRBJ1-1	CASSVRDRGNTEAFF
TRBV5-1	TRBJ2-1	CASRGTSSSYNEQFF
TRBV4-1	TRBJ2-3	CASSQAPGEDTQYF
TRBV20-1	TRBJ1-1	CSALGDTEAFF
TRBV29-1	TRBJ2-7	CSVDSEYEQYF
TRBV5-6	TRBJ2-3	CASSSRGRGTDTQYF
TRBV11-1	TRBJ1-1	CASSLGVSQVYAFF
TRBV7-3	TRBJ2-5	CASSPRYQETQYF
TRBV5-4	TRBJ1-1	CASSLDGVEAFF
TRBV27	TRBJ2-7	CASSIGDGEQYF
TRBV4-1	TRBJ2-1	CASSQDLAGLPPHEQFF
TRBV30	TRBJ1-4	CAWSQEGTGGATNEKLFF
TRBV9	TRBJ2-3	CASSQTSGGVRADTQYF
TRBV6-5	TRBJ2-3	CASSFRGGASDTQYF
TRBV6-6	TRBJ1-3	CASSYRPSSGNTIYF
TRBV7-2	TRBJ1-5	CASSLEGLQPQHF
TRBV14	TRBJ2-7	CASSQLRAAPYEQYF
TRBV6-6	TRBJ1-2	CASSSRDRGDYGYTF
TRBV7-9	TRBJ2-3	CASSLAGKERVVDTQYF
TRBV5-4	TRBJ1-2	CASSLEGVRGDYGYTF
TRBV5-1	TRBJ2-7	CASSLGSTGGVDEQYF
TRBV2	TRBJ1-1	CASSGDRVFAFF
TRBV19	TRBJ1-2	CASSINRPLRHGYTF
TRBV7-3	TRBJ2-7	CASSLDTFEQYF
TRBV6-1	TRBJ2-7	CASRLTGSAYEQYF
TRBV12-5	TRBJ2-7	CASAPTGLAGGGRYEQYF